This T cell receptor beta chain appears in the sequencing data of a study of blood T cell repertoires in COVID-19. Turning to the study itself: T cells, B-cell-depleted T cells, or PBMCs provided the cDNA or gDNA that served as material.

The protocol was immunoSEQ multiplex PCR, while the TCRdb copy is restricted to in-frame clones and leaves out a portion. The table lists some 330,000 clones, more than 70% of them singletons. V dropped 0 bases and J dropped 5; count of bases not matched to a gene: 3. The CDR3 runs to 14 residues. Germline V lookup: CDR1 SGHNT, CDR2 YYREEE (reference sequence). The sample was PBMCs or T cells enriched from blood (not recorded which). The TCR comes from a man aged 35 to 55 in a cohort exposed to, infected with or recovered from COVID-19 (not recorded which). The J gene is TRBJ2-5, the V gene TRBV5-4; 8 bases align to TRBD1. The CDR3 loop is CASSLANRGETQYF. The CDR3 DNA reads TGTGCCAGCAGCTTGGCCAACAGGGGGGAGACCCAGTACTTC.